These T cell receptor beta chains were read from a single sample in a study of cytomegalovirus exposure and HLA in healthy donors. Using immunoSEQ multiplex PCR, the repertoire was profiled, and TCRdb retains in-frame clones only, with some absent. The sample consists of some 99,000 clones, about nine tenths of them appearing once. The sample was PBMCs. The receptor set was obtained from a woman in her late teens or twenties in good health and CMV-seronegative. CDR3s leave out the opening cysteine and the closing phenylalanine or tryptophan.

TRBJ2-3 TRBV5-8 ASSQGQSTDTQY
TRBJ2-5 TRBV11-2 ASSIKETQY
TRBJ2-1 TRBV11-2 ASSLPSNEQF
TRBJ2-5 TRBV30 AWRFPGGEQETQY
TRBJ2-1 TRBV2 ASSSMYEQF
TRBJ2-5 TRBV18 ASSPPASGNQETQY
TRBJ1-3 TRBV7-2 ASSPRQGGGNTIY
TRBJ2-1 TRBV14 ASGTSGGAPQF
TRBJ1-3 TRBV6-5 ASSRGPGNTIY
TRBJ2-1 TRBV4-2 ASSQDASGNNEQF
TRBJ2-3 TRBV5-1 ATQRDGGTDTQY
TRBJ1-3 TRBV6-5 ASSYSSQGTGNTIY
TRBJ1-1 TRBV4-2 ASSQGGTGVTEAF
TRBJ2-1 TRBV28 ASYLGTSGTPAYNEQF
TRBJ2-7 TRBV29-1 SIPTGNSYEQY
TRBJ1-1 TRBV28 ASSLIDRDKAF
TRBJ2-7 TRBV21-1 ASRPPWPRQVYEQY
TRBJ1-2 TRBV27 ASSKQGTVYGYT
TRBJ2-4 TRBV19 ASSIGGNIQY
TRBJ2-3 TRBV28 ASSLGLYTDTQY
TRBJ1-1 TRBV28 ASSLVLAVNTEAF
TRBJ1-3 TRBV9 ASSDRYSGNTIY
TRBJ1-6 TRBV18 ASSPPPNSPLH
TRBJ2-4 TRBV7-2 ASSLGQGNIQY
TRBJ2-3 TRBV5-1 ASSLDSGADTQY
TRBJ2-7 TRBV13 ASSLSGTGVPYEQY
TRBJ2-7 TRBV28 ASKQLASYEQY
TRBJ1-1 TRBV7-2 ASSLNRGDAF
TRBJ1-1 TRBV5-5 ASSLRTGIYTEAF
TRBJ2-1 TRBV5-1 ASSSGQGGDEQF
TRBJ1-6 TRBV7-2 ASSLVAGNSPLH
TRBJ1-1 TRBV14 ASSQTVPNTEAF
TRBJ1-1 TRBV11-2 ASSFLGGNTEAF
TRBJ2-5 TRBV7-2 ASSLAFSRGETQY
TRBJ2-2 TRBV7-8 ASRFLGGTGELF
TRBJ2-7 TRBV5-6 ASTSGAGPLREQY
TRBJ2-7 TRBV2 ASSDRVRGSSYEQY
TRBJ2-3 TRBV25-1 ASTPGTGSSLDTQY
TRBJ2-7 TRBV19 ASSIPQGSSYEQY
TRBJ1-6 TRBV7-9 ASSLVGWEHSPLH
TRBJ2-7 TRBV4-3 ASSQAAGLPFYEQY
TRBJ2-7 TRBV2 ASGTVGGGMSY
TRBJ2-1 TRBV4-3 ASSQGPGLGGIEQF
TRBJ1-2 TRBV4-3 ASSQDNRQGSYGYT
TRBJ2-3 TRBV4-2 ASSQAPKARTDTQY
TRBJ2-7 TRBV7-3 ASPSGTGVLYEQY
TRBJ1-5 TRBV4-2 ASSQPRDSGSQH
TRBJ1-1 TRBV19 ASSIYSGEAF
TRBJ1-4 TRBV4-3 ASSQAREKLF
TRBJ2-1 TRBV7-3 ASSLTSGSVNEQF
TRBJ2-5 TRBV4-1 ASSQDGSGSPQETQY
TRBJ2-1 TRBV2 ASSGLPNFDEQF
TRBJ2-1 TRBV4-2 ASSQDLGSSYNEQF
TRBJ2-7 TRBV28 ASSLLGLNYEQY
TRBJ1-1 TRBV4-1 ASSQSGGRVTEAF
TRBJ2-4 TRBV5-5 ASSSTGGRDIQY